The rows below give T cell receptor beta chains drawn from one sample of a study of blood T cell repertoires in COVID-19. Data came from immunoSEQ multiplex PCR; TCRdb stores just in-frame clones and leaves some out. The data contain 30,000 to 35,000 clones, over 90% of them singletons. Sequencing was done on a sample of peripheral blood. The receptors shown here come from a human donor in a cohort sampled during active COVID-19. The conserved cysteine and the conserved F or W are not part of the CDR3 here. Each record gives: CDR3 protein, D gene, J gene, V gene. The D gene is left open where the match is weak.

ASSLKGDTEAF,NA,TRBJ1-1,TRBV19
ASSQQGARNEQY,TRBD1,TRBJ2-7,TRBV5-1
ASSLGRQGREKLF,TRBD1,TRBJ1-4,TRBV27
AWKATIQGLNSPLH,TRBD1,TRBJ1-6,TRBV30
ASSQGQERLASGYT,TRBD1,TRBJ1-2,TRBV4-1
SVGPEGAGIGGYT,TRBD1,TRBJ1-2,TRBV29-1
ASGDTAGGYT,NA,TRBJ1-2,TRBV5-1
ASSQGPSNEQF,NA,TRBJ2-1,TRBV4-1
ASTPIHSSYNEQF,NA,TRBJ2-1,TRBV19
ASSQEVQPNSPLH,NA,TRBJ1-6,TRBV4-1
ASSLVVRGHVNTEAF,TRBD1,TRBJ1-1,TRBV7-8
ASLITGGGTGEQY,TRBD1,TRBJ2-7,TRBV6-5
ASSLDRGTGELF,TRBD1,TRBJ2-2,TRBV7-9
ASRERGGLGYGYT,NA,TRBJ1-2,TRBV2
ASSDRGTAYEQY,NA,TRBJ2-7,TRBV10-1
ASSIENSYNEQF,NA,TRBJ2-1,TRBV19
ASSLLRDRRAHYGYT,TRBD1,TRBJ1-2,TRBV11-2
ASSEAVKQF,NA,TRBJ2-1,TRBV10-2
ASSQNPGLSSYNEQF,NA,TRBJ2-1,TRBV11-2
ASSGGLAEPYEQY,TRBD2,TRBJ2-7,TRBV4-1
ASSQDSMNTEAF,NA,TRBJ1-1,TRBV6-2/TRBV6-3
ASSPQGELF,NA,TRBJ1-4,TRBV18
ASSQVDDTTYEQY,NA,TRBJ2-7,TRBV5-1
ASSYYGQDEKLF,TRBD1,TRBJ1-4,TRBV7-9
ASSTKLGGKETQY,TRBD2,TRBJ2-5,TRBV2
ASSPNRVGQPQH,NA,TRBJ1-5,TRBV13
ASSPGQIREKLF,TRBD1,TRBJ1-4,TRBV28
ASSLGQSYEQY,NA,TRBJ2-7,TRBV5-1
ASSVRVGETQY,NA,TRBJ2-5,TRBV10-1